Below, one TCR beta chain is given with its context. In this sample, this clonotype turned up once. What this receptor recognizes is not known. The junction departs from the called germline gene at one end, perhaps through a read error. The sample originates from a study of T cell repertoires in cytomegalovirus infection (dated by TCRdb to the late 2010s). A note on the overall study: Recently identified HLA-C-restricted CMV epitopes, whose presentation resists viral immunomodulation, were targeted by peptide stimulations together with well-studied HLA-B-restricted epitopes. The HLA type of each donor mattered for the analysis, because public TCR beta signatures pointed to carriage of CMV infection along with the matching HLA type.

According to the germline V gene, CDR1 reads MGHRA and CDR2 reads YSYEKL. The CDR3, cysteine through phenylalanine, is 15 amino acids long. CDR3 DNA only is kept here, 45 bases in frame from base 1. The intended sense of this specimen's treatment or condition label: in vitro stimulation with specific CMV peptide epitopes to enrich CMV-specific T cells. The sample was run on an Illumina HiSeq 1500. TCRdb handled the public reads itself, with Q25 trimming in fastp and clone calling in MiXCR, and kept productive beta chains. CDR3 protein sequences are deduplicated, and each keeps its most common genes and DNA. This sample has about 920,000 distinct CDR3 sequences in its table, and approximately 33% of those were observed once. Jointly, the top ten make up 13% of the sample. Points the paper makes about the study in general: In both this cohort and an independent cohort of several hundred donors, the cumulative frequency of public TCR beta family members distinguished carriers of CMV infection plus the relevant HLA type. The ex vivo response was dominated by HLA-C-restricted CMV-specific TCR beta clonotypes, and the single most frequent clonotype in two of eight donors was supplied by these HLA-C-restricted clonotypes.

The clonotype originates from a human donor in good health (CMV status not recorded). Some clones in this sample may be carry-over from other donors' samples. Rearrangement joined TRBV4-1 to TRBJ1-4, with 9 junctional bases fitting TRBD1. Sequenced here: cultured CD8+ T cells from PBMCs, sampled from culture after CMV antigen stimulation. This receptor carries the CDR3 CASSQAGTGNGKLFF. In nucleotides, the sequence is TGCGCCAGCAGCCAAGCCGGGACAGGGAATGGAAAACTGTTTTTT.